This T cell receptor (beta chain) was sequenced for a study of CXCR3-negative and CXCR3-positive naive CD8 T cells (dated 2019 in TCRdb). Background on the whole study: In total, 130 million to 150 million TRB reads were obtained, which works out to roughly 1.5 +/- 0.3 million reads per library. Diversity and physicochemical repertoire analyses covered some eleven donors pooled from two independent experiments. TRBV-TRBJ cluster analysis included naive subsets from several donors and memory cells from 3 donors.

The paper as a whole reports these results and caveats: Because surface CD5, which is linked to self-reactivity in mice, was comparable between the naive subsets, TCR interaction strength was also inferred from the physicochemical properties of TRB CDR3s. Repertoire diversity was comparably high in both naive subsets but much lower in memory CD8+ T cells. Because CXCR3 expression was partially decreased after cryopreservation, freshly isolated PBMCs were used for most assays. Compared with CXCR3-negative naive cells, CXCR3-positive naive cells had TRB CDR3s with higher hydrophobicity (lower Kidera factor 4), lower energy, and higher strength and volume indices. TRBV-TRBJ usage was similar between naive CXCR3-negative and CXCR3-positive cells from the same donor, while memory cells showed distinct patterns.

Each CD8+ T cell subset was flow-sorted in triplicate, with 300,000 cells per subset placed directly into RLT lysis buffer. To exclude memory contaminants, naive CD8+ T cells were stringently defined as CD45RO-CCR7+CD27+CD95-. Using standard density gradient centrifugation, peripheral blood mononuclear cells were isolated from buffy coats. A FACSAria III was used to flow-sort naive CD8+ T cells into CXCR3-negative and CXCR3-positive populations. Total RNA was extracted from sorted cells with an RNeasy Mini Kit. The CDR3 numbers 13 residues from cysteine through phenylalanine. No DNA sequence was recorded. CDR1 and CDR2 are read off the germline V gene (reference sequence) as WNHNN and SYGVQD. Sequencing was carried out with a NextSeq 550. The Human TCR Profiling Kit (MiLaboratory) was used to make UMI-labeled 5' RACE TRB cDNA libraries. cDNA synthesis used the entire amount of extracted RNA, and PCR amplification then used the entire amount of cDNA produced. Libraries were prepared in parallel using an identical number of PCR cycles. As for how the authors treated the data: MIGEC and MiXCR extracted about 50,000 +/- 9,200 unique UMI-labeled TRB cDNA molecules per library, requiring at least two reads per UMI. On average, approximately 40,000 +/- 10,000 functional in-frame TRB CDR3 nucleotide clonotypes lacking stop codons were found per library. After downsampling to 5000 UMI-labeled TRB molecules per sample, diversity metrics such as normalized Shannon-Wiener and Chao1 were calculated in VDJtools. Clonotype-size-weighted physicochemical properties of the central five CDR3 residues (interaction energy, strength, volume and Kidera factor 4) were computed in VDJtools. Following reprocessing of the reads by TCRdb, the data hold one row per CDR3 protein sequence and no DNA is available. TCRdb's processing, not the authors' own work, is the source of the V and J calls. The record for this sample contains under 85,000 distinct CDR3 sequences. The ten largest clones take up about 1.5% of the sample.

As for this clonotype: Its specific antigen is unknown.

The chain links TRBV10-1 with TRBJ2-1; TCRdb gives TRBD2 as the D gene, but with no DNA this cannot be confirmed. Sample: naive CXCR3- CD8+ T cells from blood. The cell subset or site label, as the study defines it: CD45RO-CCR7+CD27+CD95- naive CD8+ T cells lacking CXCR3 (TNR3-). This TCR was recovered from a human donor in good health. Some clones in this sample may be carry-over from other donors' samples. The CDR3: CASSEGPYNEQFF.